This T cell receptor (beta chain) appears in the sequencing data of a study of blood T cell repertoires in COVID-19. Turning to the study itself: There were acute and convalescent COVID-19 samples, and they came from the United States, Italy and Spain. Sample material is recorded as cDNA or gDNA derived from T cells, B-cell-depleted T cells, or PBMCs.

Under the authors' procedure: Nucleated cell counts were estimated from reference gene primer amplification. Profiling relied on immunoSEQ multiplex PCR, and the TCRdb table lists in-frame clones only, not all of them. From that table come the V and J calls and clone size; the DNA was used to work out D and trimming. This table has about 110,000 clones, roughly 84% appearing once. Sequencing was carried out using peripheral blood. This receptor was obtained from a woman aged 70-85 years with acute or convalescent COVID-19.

The CDR3 spells CASRPGHKLSEQYF. The CDR3 DNA is TGTGCCAGCAGGCCGGGACATAAACTATCCGAGCAGTACTTC. The gene calls are TRBV27 and TRBJ2-7; D perhaps matches TRBD1 (6 bases). Germline loops: CDR1 MNHEY, CDR2 SMNVEV (reference sequence). The CDR3 runs to 14 residues. V was clipped by 6 bases and J by 6 bases, with 18 bases between them.